The clone carrying this T cell receptor (beta chain) was recorded at least ten times. V shed 0 bases, J shed 3 bases, and the junction held 11 bases outside the gene matches. CDR3 length: 18 amino acids. The germline V gene has CDR1 LGHNA and CDR2 YSLEER. These data come from a study of CD8+CD57+ T cells in acquired aplastic anemia. Study context: The mean DNA yield obtained from sorted CD4+ and CD8+ cells came to about 3 ug.

According to the study, genomic DNA was the template for TCR beta VDJ and CDR3 profiling. From the reads, TCRdb called clonotypes with MiXCR, one entry per CDR3 protein. The data hold 150,000 to 200,000 distinct CDR3 sequences, with 55% to 70% observed a single time. The chain combines TRBV4-3 with TRBJ2-1; 7 bases agree with TRBD1. This sequence was found in a human donor with severe aplastic anemia or a healthy control (not recorded which). Sequencing input: sorted CD4+, CD8+, or CD8+CD57+ T cells (not recorded which) from PBMCs. In DNA form, the CDR3 reads TGCGCCAGCAGCCAAGATGAGCCCGGGACAGAGATCTACAATGAGCAGTTCTTC. Residues: CASSQDEPGTEIYNEQFF.